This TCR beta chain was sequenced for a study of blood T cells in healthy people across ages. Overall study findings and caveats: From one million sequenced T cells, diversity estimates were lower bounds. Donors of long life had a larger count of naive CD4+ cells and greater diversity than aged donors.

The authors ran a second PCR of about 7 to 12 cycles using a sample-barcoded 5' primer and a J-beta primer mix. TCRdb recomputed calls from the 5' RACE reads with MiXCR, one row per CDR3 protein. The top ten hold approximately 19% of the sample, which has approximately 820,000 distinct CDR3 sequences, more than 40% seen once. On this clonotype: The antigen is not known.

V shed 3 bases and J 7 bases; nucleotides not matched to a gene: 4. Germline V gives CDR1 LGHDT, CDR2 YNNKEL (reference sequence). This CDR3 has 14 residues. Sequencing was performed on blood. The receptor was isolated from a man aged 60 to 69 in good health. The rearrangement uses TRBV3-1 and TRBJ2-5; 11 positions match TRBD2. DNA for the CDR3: TGTGCCAGCAGCCAGGGACTAGCGGAAGGGACCCAGTACTTC. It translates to CASSQGLAEGTQYF.